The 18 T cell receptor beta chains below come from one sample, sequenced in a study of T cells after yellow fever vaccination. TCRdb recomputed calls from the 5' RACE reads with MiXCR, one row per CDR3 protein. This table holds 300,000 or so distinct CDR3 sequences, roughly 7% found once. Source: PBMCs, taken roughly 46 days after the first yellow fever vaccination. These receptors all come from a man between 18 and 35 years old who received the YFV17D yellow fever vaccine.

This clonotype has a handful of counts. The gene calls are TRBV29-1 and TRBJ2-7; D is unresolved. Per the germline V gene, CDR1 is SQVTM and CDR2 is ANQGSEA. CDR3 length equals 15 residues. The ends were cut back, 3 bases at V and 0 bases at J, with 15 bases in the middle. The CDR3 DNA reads TGCAGCGTTGAGTTCGCGGATGAAAGCTCCTACGAGCAGTACTTC. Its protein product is CSVEFADESSYEQYF.

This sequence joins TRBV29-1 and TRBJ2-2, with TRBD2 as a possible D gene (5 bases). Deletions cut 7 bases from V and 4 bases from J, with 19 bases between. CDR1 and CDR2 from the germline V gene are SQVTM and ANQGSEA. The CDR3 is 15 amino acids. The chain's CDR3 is CSAGRGGRFTGELFF. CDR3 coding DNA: TGCAGCGCTGGAAGAGGCGGGCGGTTCACCGGGGAGCTGTTTTTT.

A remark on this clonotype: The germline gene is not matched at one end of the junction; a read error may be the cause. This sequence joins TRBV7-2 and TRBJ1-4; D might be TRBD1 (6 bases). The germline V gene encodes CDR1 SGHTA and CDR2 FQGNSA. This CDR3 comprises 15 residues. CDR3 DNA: TGTGCCAGCACGGGGGGCGGAGGAACTAATGAAAACCTGTTTTTT. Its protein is CASTGGGGTNENLFF.

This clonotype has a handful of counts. This chain's CDR3 is CASSRPRQVLPSSGNTIYF. CDR3 bases: TGTGCCAGCAGCCGTCCCCGACAGGTTCTGCCTAGCTCTGGAAACACCATATATTTT. V usage is TRBV11-1 and J usage is TRBJ1-3; weak D call: TRBD1 (6 bases). The CDR3 has 19 residues. V lost 5 bases to trimming and J lost 0 bases, with 23 bases between them. Germline-derived CDR1 and CDR2 are SGHAT and FQDESV (reference sequence).

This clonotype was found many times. Here the CDR3 DNA reads TGTGCCAGCACTCGAAAGGGTACGTACGAGCAGTACGTC. Translated, it gives CASTRKGTYEQYV. The V and J genes are TRBV2 and TRBJ2-7; D gene unclear. Germline CDR1 is SNHLY and CDR2 is FYNNEI. This CDR3 comprises 13 residues. Trimming took 7 bases from V and 4 from J, leaving 14 bases between them.

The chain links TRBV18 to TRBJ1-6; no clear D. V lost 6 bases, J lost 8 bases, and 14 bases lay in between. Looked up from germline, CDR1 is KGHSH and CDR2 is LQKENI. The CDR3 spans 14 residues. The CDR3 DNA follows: TGTGCCAGCTCGCAAGCCGGCTTGGATTCACCCCTCCACTTT. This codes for CASSQAGLDSPLHF.

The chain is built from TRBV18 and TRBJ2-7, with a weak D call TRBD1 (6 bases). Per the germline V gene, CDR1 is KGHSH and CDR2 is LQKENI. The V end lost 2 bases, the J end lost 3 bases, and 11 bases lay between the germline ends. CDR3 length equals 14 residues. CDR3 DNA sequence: TGTGCCAGCTCACCAACAGGGATCGGCTACGAGCAGTACTTC. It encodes CASSPTGIGYEQYF. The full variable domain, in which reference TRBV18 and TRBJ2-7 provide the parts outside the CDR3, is NAGVMQNPRHLVRRRGQEARLRCSPMKGHSHVYWYRQLPEEGLKFMVYLQKENIIDESGMPKERFSAEFPKEGPSILRIQQVVRGDSAAYFCASSPTGIGYEQYFGPGTRLTVT.

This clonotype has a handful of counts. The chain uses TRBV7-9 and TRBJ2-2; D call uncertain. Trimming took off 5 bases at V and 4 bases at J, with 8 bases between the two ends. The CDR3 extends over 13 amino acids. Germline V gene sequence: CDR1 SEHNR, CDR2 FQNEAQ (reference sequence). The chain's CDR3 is CASSVRSTGELFF. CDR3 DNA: TGTGCCAGCAGCGTGAGATCCACCGGGGAGCTGTTTTTT.

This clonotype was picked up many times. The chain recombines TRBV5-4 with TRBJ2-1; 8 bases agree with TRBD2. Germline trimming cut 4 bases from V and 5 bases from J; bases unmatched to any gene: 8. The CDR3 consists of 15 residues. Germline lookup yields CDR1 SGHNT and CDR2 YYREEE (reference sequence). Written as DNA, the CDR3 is TGTGCCAGCAGCCAACCGGGACTAGGTGACAATGAGCAGTTCTTC. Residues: CASSQPGLGDNEQFF.

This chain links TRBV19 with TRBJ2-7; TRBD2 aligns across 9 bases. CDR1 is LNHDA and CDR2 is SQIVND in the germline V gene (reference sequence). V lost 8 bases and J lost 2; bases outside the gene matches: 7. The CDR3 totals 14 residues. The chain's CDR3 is CASFSGGVPYEQYF. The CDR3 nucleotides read TGTGCCAGTTTTAGCGGGGGTGTCCCCTACGAGCAGTACTTC. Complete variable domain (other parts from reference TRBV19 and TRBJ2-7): DGGITQSPKYLFRKEGQNVTLSCEQNLNHDAMYWYRQDPGQGLRLIYYSQIVNDFQKGDIAEGYSVSREKKESFPLTVTSAQKNPTAFYLCASFSGGVPYEQYFGPGTRLTVT.

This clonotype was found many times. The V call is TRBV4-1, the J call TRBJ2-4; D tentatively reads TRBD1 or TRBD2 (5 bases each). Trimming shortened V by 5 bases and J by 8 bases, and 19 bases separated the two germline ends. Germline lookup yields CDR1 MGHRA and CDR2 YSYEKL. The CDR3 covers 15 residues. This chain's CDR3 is CASSTRPALGDIQYF. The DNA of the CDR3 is TGCGCCAGCAGCACCCGACCGGCGTTGGGGGACATTCAGTACTTC.

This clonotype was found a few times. The CDR3 here is CASSLAGTTNEKLFF. For the CDR3, the DNA is TGCGCCAGCAGCTTGGCCGGGACAACTAATGAAAAACTGTTTTTT. This chain uses TRBV5-1 with TRBJ1-4; D is undetermined. This CDR3 contains 15 residues. Per germline, CDR1 SGHRS and CDR2 YFSETQ. V dropped 0 bases and J dropped 0 bases, with 6 bases sitting between them. The full variable domain, completed using reference TRBV5-1 and TRBJ1-4, is KAGVTQTPRYLIKTRGQQVTLSCSPISGHRSVSWYQQTPGQGLQFLFEYFSETQRNKGNFPGRFSGRQFSNSRSEMNVSTLELGDSALYLCASSLAGTTNEKLFFGSGTQLSVL.

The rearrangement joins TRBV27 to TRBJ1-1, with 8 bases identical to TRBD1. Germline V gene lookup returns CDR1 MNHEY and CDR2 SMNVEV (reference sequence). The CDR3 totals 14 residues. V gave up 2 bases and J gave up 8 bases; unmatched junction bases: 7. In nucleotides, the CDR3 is TGTGCCAGCAGTTTAAGCTTCAGGGGGCTGGAAGCTTTCTTT. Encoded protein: CASSLSFRGLEAFF.

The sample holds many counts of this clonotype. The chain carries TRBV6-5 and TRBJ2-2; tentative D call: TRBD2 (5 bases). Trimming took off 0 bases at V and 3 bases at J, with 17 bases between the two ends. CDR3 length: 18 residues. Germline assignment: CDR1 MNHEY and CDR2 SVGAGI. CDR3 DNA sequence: TGTGCCAGCAGTTACTCGACGGTTCCGGGGAGATACACCGGGGAGCTGTTTTTT. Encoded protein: CASSYSTVPGRYTGELFF.

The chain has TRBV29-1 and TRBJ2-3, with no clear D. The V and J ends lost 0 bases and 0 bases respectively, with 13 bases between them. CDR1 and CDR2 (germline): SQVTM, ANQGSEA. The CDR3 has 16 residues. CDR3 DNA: TGCAGCGTTGAAGATGGTCTAAAACACAGCACAGATACGCAGTATTTT. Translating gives CSVEDGLKHSTDTQYF.

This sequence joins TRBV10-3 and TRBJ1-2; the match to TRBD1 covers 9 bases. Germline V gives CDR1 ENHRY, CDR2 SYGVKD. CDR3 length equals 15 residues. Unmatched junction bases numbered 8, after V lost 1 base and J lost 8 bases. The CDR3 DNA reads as TGTGCCATCAGTGAGTTGGGACAGGGCCGGGAAGGCTACACCTTC. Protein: CAISELGQGREGYTF.

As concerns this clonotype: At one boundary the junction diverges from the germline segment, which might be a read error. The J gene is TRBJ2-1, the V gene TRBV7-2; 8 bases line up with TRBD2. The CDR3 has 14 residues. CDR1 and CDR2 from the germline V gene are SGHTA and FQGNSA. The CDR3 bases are TGTGCCAGCAGCACTAGCGGATCGTACAATGAGCCGTTCTTC. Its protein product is CASSTSGSYNEPFF.

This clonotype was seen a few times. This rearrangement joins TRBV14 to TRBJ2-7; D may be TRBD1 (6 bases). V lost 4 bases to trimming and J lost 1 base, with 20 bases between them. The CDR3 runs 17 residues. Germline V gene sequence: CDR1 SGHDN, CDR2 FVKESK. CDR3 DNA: TGTGCCAGCAGCCGTAAAGCCCCGGGACACCAATCCTACGAGCAGTACTTC. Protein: CASSRKAPGHQSYEQYF.